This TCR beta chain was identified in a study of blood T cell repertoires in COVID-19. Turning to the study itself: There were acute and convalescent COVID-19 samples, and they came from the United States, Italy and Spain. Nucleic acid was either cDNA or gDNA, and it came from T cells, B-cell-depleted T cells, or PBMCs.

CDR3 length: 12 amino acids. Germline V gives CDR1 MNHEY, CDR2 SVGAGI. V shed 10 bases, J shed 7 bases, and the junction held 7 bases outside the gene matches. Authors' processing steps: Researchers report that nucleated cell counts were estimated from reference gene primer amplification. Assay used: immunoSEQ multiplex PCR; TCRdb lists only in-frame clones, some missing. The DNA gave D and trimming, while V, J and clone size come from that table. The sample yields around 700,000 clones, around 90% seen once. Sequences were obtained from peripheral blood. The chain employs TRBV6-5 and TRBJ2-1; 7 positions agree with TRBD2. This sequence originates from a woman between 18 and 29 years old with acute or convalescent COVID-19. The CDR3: CATGRGENEQFF. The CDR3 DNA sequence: TGTGCCACCGGCCGGGGGGAGAATGAGCAGTTCTTC.